This passage covers 23 T cell receptor beta chains from one sample sequenced in a study of blood T cell repertoires in COVID-19. This table comes from immunoSEQ multiplex PCR, and its TCRdb copy is limited to in-frame clones, with some not included. Of fewer than 350,000 clones in the sample, 70% to 90% were seen once. Sequenced sample: peripheral blood. The receptor set was obtained from a woman in her 30s with COVID-19, enrolled during active disease.

This clone has only a few counts. The chain joins TRBV5-4 to TRBJ2-2, with D unclear. In germline, CDR1 is SGHNT, CDR2 YYREEE (reference sequence). V was clipped by 4 bases and J by 0 bases, with 13 bases between them. There are 16 residues in the CDR3. The CDR3 here is CASSPSAFPNTGELFF. DNA for the CDR3: TGTGCCAGCAGCCCAAGTGCGTTCCCGAACACCGGGGAGCTGTTTTTT.

The J gene is TRBJ2-3, the V gene TRBV9; 8 bases agree with TRBD1. V lost 0 bases to trimming and J lost 9 bases; unmatched junction nucleotides: 9. CDR3 length equals 15 residues. Germline V gives CDR1 SGDLS, CDR2 YYNGEE. The CDR3 here is CASSVVRQGRGTQYF. The CDR3 DNA is TGTGCCAGCAGCGTAGTTCGACAGGGGAGAGGCACGCAGTATTTT.

The gene calls are TRBV6-5 and TRBJ2-3; 11 bases match TRBD2. Unmatched junction bases numbered 4, after V lost 6 bases and J lost 2 bases. CDR1 MNHEY and CDR2 SVGAGI come from the germline V gene. The CDR3 is 15 residues long. CDR3 nucleotides: TGTGCCAGCAGGAAACTAGCGGGGGACACAGATACGCAGTATTTT. Encoded protein: CASRKLAGDTDTQYF.

The chain combines TRBV18 with TRBJ2-4; the D gene is possibly TRBD2 (5 bases). CDR3 size: 14 residues. Germline V lookup: CDR1 KGHSH, CDR2 LQKENI. Trimming shortened V by 6 bases and J by 4 bases, and 13 bases separated the two germline ends. DNA for the CDR3: TGTGCCAGCTCGATAGAGGGCGTGAAAAACATTCAGTACTTC. Protein: CASSIEGVKNIQYF.

The chain links TRBV5-6 to TRBJ2-5; no reliable D call. With 0 bases removed from V and 3 bases from J, the gap between germline ends came to 9 bases. CDR3 length equals 14 residues. The germline V gene has CDR1 SGHDT and CDR2 YYEEEE. As DNA, the CDR3 is TGTGCCAGCAGCTTGGAGTACGGAGAAGAGACCCAGTACTTC. Residues: CASSLEYGEETQYF. The entire variable domain, with the rest obtained from reference TRBV5-6 and TRBJ2-5, is as follows: DAGVTQSPTHLIKTRGQQVTLRCSPKSGHDTVSWYQQALGQGPQFIFQYYEEEERQRGNFPDRFSGHQFPNYSSELNVNALLLGDSALYLCASSLEYGEETQYFGPGTRLLVL.

The V and J genes are TRBV10-3 and TRBJ1-5; 7 bases line up with TRBD1. From germline, CDR1 is ENHRY and CDR2 SYGVKD. V lost 0 bases, J lost 4 bases, and 3 bases stayed unmatched. The CDR3 has 15 residues. DNA of the CDR3: TGTGCCATCAGTGAGTCAGCGACAGGGAATCAGCCCCAGCATTTT. It codes for CAISESATGNQPQHF.

This clone has only a few counts. The J gene is TRBJ2-7, the V gene TRBV7-9; D not certain. V lost 6 bases and J lost 5, with 11 bases in between. Looked up from germline, CDR1 is SEHNR and CDR2 is FQNEAQ (reference sequence). The CDR3 runs to 12 residues. Written as DNA, the CDR3 is TGTGCCAGCAGGGAATTAGAGGACGAGCAGTACTTC. It encodes CASRELEDEQYF.

CDR3 sequence reads: CASSLGFGGAYEQYF. In nucleotides, the CDR3 is TGTGCCAGCAGCTTAGGGTTCGGGGGGGCCTACGAGCAGTACTTC. J is TRBJ2-7 and V is TRBV7-6; 8 bases map to TRBD2. The germline V gene encodes CDR1 SGHVS and CDR2 FNYEAQ. There are 15 residues in the CDR3. V lost 1 base and J lost 2; bases outside the gene matches: 4.

The chain joins TRBV27 to TRBJ1-1, with D possibly being TRBD1 (5 bases). The CDR3 totals 12 residues. Trimming stripped 6 bases from V and 4 bases from J, with 9 bases between. Per the germline V gene, CDR1 is MNHEY and CDR2 is SMNVEV (reference sequence). CDR3 sequence (DNA): TGTGCCAGCAGCCGGGGGGGCACTGAAGCTTTCTTT. This sequence encodes CASSRGGTEAFF.

The chain recombines TRBV9 with TRBJ2-7; 8 nucleotides agree with TRBD2. This CDR3 contains 15 residues. After removal of 3 bases from V and 5 bases from J, the junction contained 10 bases not matched to a gene. Germline loops: CDR1 SGDLS, CDR2 YYNGEE. CDR3 bases: TGTGCCAGCAGCGCCCACGGGGGGGACCTCGACGAGCAGTACTTC. It yields the protein CASSAHGGDLDEQYF.

The V and J genes are TRBV6-5 and TRBJ2-2, with 10 bases that match TRBD1. V shed 10 bases, J shed 7 bases, and the junction held 9 bases outside the gene matches. Germline CDR1 and CDR2: MNHEY and SVGAGI. This CDR3 spans 14 amino acids. CDR3 residues: CATERDRGGGELFF. The CDR3 DNA follows: TGTGCCACCGAACGGGACAGGGGTGGCGGGGAGCTGTTTTTT.

This sequence joins TRBV2 and TRBJ1-2; 7 bases match TRBD1. Germline trimming cut 6 bases from V and 4 bases from J; bases unmatched to any gene: 20. Per germline, CDR1 SNHLY and CDR2 FYNNEI. CDR3 size: 18 residues. DNA of the CDR3: TGTGCCAGCAGACCCGGGACAGAAGAATCCAACCTGGCCTATGGCTACACCTTC. It yields the protein CASRPGTEESNLAYGYTF. Full variable domain (missing parts from reference TRBV2 and TRBJ1-2): EPEVTQTPSHQVTQMGQEVILRCVPISNHLYFYWYRQILGQKVEFLVSFYNNEISEKSEIFDDQFSVERPDGSNFTLKIRSTKLEDSAMYFCASRPGTEESNLAYGYTFGSGTRLTVV.

A few counts support this clone. The gene calls are TRBV15 and TRBJ2-1; D perhaps matches TRBD2 (5 bases). Trimming stripped 5 bases from V and 0 bases from J, with 11 bases between. Germline V lookup: CDR1 LNHNV, CDR2 YYDKDF (reference sequence). This CDR3 has 15 residues. Here the CDR3 reads CATSGGVPSYNEQFF. In DNA, the CDR3 is TGTGCCACCAGCGGAGGAGTTCCCTCCTACAATGAGCAGTTCTTC.

V usage is TRBV3-1 (or the pseudogene TRBV3-2) and J usage is TRBJ2-5, with D perhaps matching TRBD1 (6 bases). Per germline, CDR1 LGHDT and CDR2 YNNKEL (reference sequence). The CDR3 extends over 14 amino acids. V dropped 6 bases and J dropped 9 bases, with 20 bases sitting between them. The chain's CDR3 is CASSRSYRDAPQYF. The CDR3 DNA reads as TGTGCCAGCAGTAGATCATACAGGGACGCGCCCCAGTACTTC.

This clone has ten or more counts. The J gene is TRBJ1-1, the V gene TRBV6-5; a weak D match, TRBD1 (5 bases). Germline V gives CDR1 MNHEY, CDR2 SVGAGI. Trimming stripped 2 bases from V and 1 base from J, with 5 bases between. CDR3 length: 13 amino acids. This CDR3 reads CASSYDRNTEAFF. The DNA for the CDR3 is TGTGCCAGCAGTTACGACAGGAACACTGAAGCTTTCTTT.

This rearrangement joins TRBV11-2 to TRBJ1-2; 9 bases map to TRBD1. The CDR3 has 15 amino acids. Looked up from germline, CDR1 is SGHAT and CDR2 is FQNNGV. Unmatched junction bases numbered 11, after V lost 6 bases and J lost 6 bases. This chain's CDR3 is CASSQSRGTGNGYTF. DNA for the CDR3: TGTGCCAGCAGTCAATCCCGCGGGACAGGGAATGGCTACACCTTC.

The rearrangement links TRBV7-2 to TRBJ2-5; D might be TRBD2 (6 bases). This CDR3 spans 13 amino acids. CDR1 is SGHTA and CDR2 is FQGNSA in the germline V gene. V shed 5 bases and J shed 3 bases, with 10 bases lying between them. For the CDR3, the DNA is TGTGCCAGCAGCACGGGACTGGAAGAGACCCAGTACTTC. Protein: CASSTGLEETQYF.

V gene TRBV4-1 combines with J gene TRBJ2-1; a possible D gene is TRBD1 (6 bases). Germline CDR1 MGHRA, CDR2 YSYEKL. This CDR3 comprises 16 residues. Deletions cut 1 base from V and 6 bases from J, with 16 bases between. CDR3 residues: CASSQVGTIWINEQFF. The DNA of the CDR3 is TGCGCCAGCAGCCAAGTTGGGACAATATGGATCAATGAGCAGTTCTTC.

V gene TRBV6-5 combines with J gene TRBJ2-1, with 7 bases that match TRBD2. CDR3 size: 15 residues. Trimming cost V 11 bases and J 1 base; bases outside gene matches: 11. CDR1 and CDR2 (germline): MNHEY, SVGAGI. CDR3 residues: CAGRGGVQSYNEQFF. In DNA, the CDR3 is TGTGCCGGGAGGGGCGGGGTTCAATCCTACAATGAGCAGTTCTTC.

This chain connects TRBV5-1 to TRBJ2-5, with D possibly matching TRBD1 (5 bases). The germline gives CDR1 SGHRS, CDR2 YFSETQ. V shed 3 bases and J shed 4 bases, with 13 bases lying between them. The CDR3 contains 14 residues. CDR3 loop: CASSSAQGSETQYF. The CDR3 DNA reads TGCGCCAGCAGCTCGGCGCAGGGATCAGAGACCCAGTACTTC.

This chain connects TRBV11-2 to TRBJ1-1, with D uncertain. The V gene lost 0 bases and the J gene lost 4 bases, with 9 bases spanning the gap. The CDR3 extends over 14 amino acids. Germline-derived CDR1 and CDR2 are SGHAT and FQNNGV. This CDR3 is CASSLDPRGTEAFF. CDR3 nucleotide sequence: TGTGCCAGCAGCTTAGATCCCCGGGGCACTGAAGCTTTCTTT.

The genes are TRBV6-5 and TRBJ2-5; D is unclear. From germline, CDR1 is MNHEY and CDR2 SVGAGI. The CDR3 extends over 11 amino acids. V lost 4 bases to trimming and J lost 3 bases, with 3 bases between them. CDR3 in DNA: TGTGCCAGCAGTTTAGAAGAGACCCAGTACTTC. Amino acids: CASSLEETQYF.

This sequence joins TRBV21-1 and TRBJ1-5; the table's D gene call, TRBD1, was not cross checked with the DNA. TRBV21-1 is reported as a pseudogene. This CDR3 contains 15 residues. This chain's CDR3 is CASSIQTGQDQPQHF. CDR3 DNA sequence: TGTGCCAGCAGCATTCAGACAGGGCAGGATCAGCCCCAGCATTTT.